One sample yielded the 21 T cell receptor beta chains listed below, sequenced in a study of blood T cells in healthy people across ages. The use of a sample-barcoded 5' primer and a J-beta primer mix characterized a second PCR of roughly 6 to 12 cycles. From the 5' RACE reads, TCRdb called clonotypes with MiXCR, one entry per CDR3 protein. The sample records approximately 940,000 distinct CDR3 sequences, 40% to 60% being singletons. The specimen sequenced was blood. The source of these receptors is a young man in good health.

This rearrangement joins TRBV15 to TRBJ2-1, with D hard to call. With 4 bases removed from V and 2 bases from J, the gap between germline ends came to 6 bases. The CDR3 is made up of 13 amino acids. Germline lookup yields CDR1 LNHNV and CDR2 YYDKDF (reference sequence). CDR3 DNA sequence: TGTGCCACCAGCAACTTTCCCTACAATGAGCAGTTCTTC. Translation gives CATSNFPYNEQFF.

For this clonotype: The germline gene is not matched at one end of the junction; a read error may be the cause. This chain joins TRBV20-1 and TRBJ2-5; 10 bases map to TRBD2. Gene TRBJ2-7 matches the end of the DNA better, so the J call may be wrong. CDR1 DFQATT and CDR2 SNEGSKA come from the germline V gene (reference sequence). The CDR3 consists of 17 residues. The CDR3 DNA reads as TGTAGTGCTAGTGCCGGTGGGCGAAGCGGGGGGGTTTACGAGCAGTACTTC. Translation: CSASAGGRSGGVYEQYF.

DNA for the CDR3: TGTGCCAGCAGCGAACAGTTTACCGAGCAGTACTTC. This sequence encodes CASSEQFTEQYF. This rearrangement joins TRBV6-1 to TRBJ2-7; the D is unclear. Germline V gives CDR1 MNHNS, CDR2 SASEGT. Trimming removed 6 bases from V and 6 bases from J, with 12 bases in between. This CDR3 has 12 amino acids.

This clonotype was detected only a few times. This chain uses TRBV3-1 with TRBJ2-3; no clear D gene. The CDR3 runs 14 residues. CDR1 LGHDT and CDR2 YNNKEL come from the germline V gene (reference sequence). The V and J ends lost 3 bases and 2 bases respectively, with 9 bases between them. CDR3: CASSHRLLTDTQYF. The CDR3 DNA follows: TGTGCCAGCAGCCATCGGCTCCTCACAGATACGCAGTATTTT.

V gene TRBV12-3 or TRBV12-4 combines with J gene TRBJ1-6; the match to TRBD1 covers 7 bases. This CDR3 contains 14 residues. The V gene end was trimmed by 8 bases and the J gene end by 9 bases; junction bases not matched to a gene: 10. CDR3 nucleotides: TGTGCCAGCGGCCCCGACAGGGATTTTTCACCCCTCCACTTT. It is translated as CASGPDRDFSPLHF.

This chain uses TRBV20-1 with TRBJ2-3; D may be TRBD1 (7 bases). Trimming took 6 bases from V and 0 from J, leaving 22 bases between them. The germline V gene has CDR1 DFQATT and CDR2 SNEGSKA (reference sequence). This CDR3 has 17 residues. The CDR3 DNA is TGCAGTGCGCAGGGAGGAATAGGGACAGCTAGCACAGATACGCAGTATTTT. Its translation is CSAQGGIGTASTDTQYF.

Details on this clonotype: One junction end disagrees with the germline gene, perhaps due to a read error. V and J are TRBV7-9 and TRBJ1-1, with unresolved D. This CDR3 spans 13 amino acids. Germline CDR1 reads SEHNR; CDR2 reads FQNEAQ (reference sequence). The CDR3 loop is CAGSFPMNTEAFF. The CDR3 DNA is TGTGCCGGCAGCTTTCCGATGAACACTGAAGCTTTCTTT.

The rearrangement uses TRBV6-2 or TRBV6-3 and TRBJ2-7; no definite D call. The end of the DNA is better explained by TRBJ2-5, so the J call may be wrong. The CDR3 consists of 13 residues. Germline CDR1 is MNHEY and CDR2 is SVGEGT. For the CDR3, the DNA is TGTGCCAGCGTAAGAAACCCCCGAGAGACCCAGTACTTC. Translating it yields CASVRNPRETQYF.

The chain carries TRBV29-1 and TRBJ1-2, with 10 bases lining up with TRBD1. This CDR3 is 15 amino acids long. V dropped 5 bases and J dropped 4; count of bases not matched to a gene: 10. In germline, CDR1 is SQVTM, CDR2 ANQGSEA. The CDR3 protein is CSVFSLTGGFYGYTF. CDR3 sequence (DNA): TGCAGCGTTTTCTCTCTGACAGGGGGCTTCTATGGCTACACCTTC.

This clonotype was observed a handful of times. CDR3 residues: CASSQDRRPTDTQYF. The CDR3 nucleotides are TGCGCCAGCAGCCAGGACAGGAGACCCACAGATACGCAGTATTTT. The V gene is TRBV4-3, the J gene TRBJ2-3, with TRBD1 matching 7 bases. J gave up 2 bases and V 3 bases, and 5 bases lay outside the gene matches. This CDR3 is built from 15 residues. The germline CDR1 and CDR2 sequences are LGHNA and YSLEER.

The V call is TRBV18, the J call TRBJ2-1; tentative D call: TRBD1 (6 bases). V was shortened by 1 base and J by 5 bases, with 15 bases between the two germline ends. The CDR3 is 16 residues long. Germline values: CDR1 KGHSH, CDR2 LQKENI. DNA of the CDR3: TGTGCCAGCTCACCACAACAGGGCATGGCTGACAATGAGCAGTTCTTC. Translating it yields CASSPQQGMADNEQFF.

Concerning this clonotype: This may stem from a read error, because a much larger clone lies one nucleotide away. V and J are TRBV24-1 and TRBJ2-5; tentative D call: TRBD1 (7 bases). There are 15 residues in the CDR3. V gave up 5 bases and J gave up 5 bases, with 17 bases separating them. Germline V gene lookup returns CDR1 KGHDR and CDR2 SFDVKD. The CDR3 DNA follows: TGTGCCACCAGTGGTAATAAGGGGGCGGGGGAGACCCAGTACTTC. Its translation: CATSGNKGAGETQYF.

This sequence joins TRBV24-1 and TRBJ2-3; D is perhaps TRBD1 (5 bases). The CDR3 runs 16 residues. Germline-derived CDR1 and CDR2 are KGHDR and SFDVKD. Trimming pared 1 base from V and 5 bases from J, leaving 15 bases between. The CDR3 DNA is TGTGCCACCAGTGATTTCGCCAGGGATGGAATAGATACGCAGTATTTT. Its protein is CATSDFARDGIDTQYF.

This clonotype showed up many times. Possible read error: a much larger clone is one base away. The J gene is TRBJ2-5, the V gene TRBV29-1; possibly TRBD1 or TRBD2 for D (5 bases each). CDR1 is SQVTM, CDR2 ANQGSEA, per germline. This CDR3 contains 13 residues. V was trimmed by 7 bases and J by 11 bases, leaving 23 bases between them. In DNA, the CDR3 is TGCAGCGGGAGAAGGGACGGCGGCCATGAGCAGTACTTC. Translating gives CSGRRDGGHEQYF.

The V and J genes are TRBV28 and TRBJ1-2; D is undetermined. V lost 7 bases, J lost 2 bases, and 5 bases lay in between. This CDR3 is 11 amino acids long. CDR1 is MDHEN and CDR2 is SYDVKM in the germline V gene. DNA of the CDR3: TGTGCCAGCATTTCGAACTATGGCTACACCTTC. The encoded protein is CASISNYGYTF.

The chain joins TRBV12-3 or TRBV12-4 to TRBJ2-1; the D gene could be TRBD1 or TRBD2 (6 bases each). CDR3 length: 11 residues. V lost 7 bases and J lost 6, with 7 bases in between. The CDR3 sequence: CASKGGNEQFF. The CDR3 DNA is TGTGCCAGCAAGGGGGGCAATGAGCAGTTCTTC.

This clonotype was detected a few times. As DNA, the CDR3 is TGTGCCATCAGTGAGTCGGGCGGTTCCTATAATTCACCCCTCCACTTT. It encodes CAISESGGSYNSPLHF. This chain uses TRBV10-3 with TRBJ1-6; no clear D gene. The V end was cut by 0 bases, the J end by 1 base, with 7 bases between. Looked up from germline, CDR1 is ENHRY and CDR2 is SYGVKD. The CDR3 is 16 residues long.

The chain is built from TRBV7-2 and TRBJ2-1; TRBD1 might be the D (6 bases). In germline, CDR1 is SGHTA, CDR2 FQGNSA. The length of the CDR3 is 14 residues. With 5 bases removed from V and 14 bases from J, the gap between germline ends came to 22 bases. This chain's CDR3 is CASSPDGGPVSKFF. CDR3 bases: TGTGCCAGCAGCCCTGATGGGGGCCCGGTTTCAAAGTTCTTC.

The gene calls are TRBV20-1 and TRBJ2-7; D is ambiguous. V lost 0 bases, J lost 7 bases, and 13 bases lay in between. The CDR3 loop spans 13 amino acids. Germline V gene data show CDR1 as DFQATT and CDR2 as SNEGSKA (reference sequence). Here the CDR3 reads CSARDSRSAEQYF. The CDR3 DNA reads TGCAGTGCTAGAGATTCTCGGAGTGCAGAGCAGTACTTC.

The rearrangement uses TRBV27 and TRBJ2-7, with D maybe TRBD1 (5 bases). V was clipped by 9 bases and J by 0 bases, with 9 bases between them. The CDR3 runs 12 residues. Germline V gene sequence: CDR1 MNHEY, CDR2 SMNVEV (reference sequence). CDR3 region: CASTDTSYEQYF. The CDR3 DNA reads as TGTGCCAGTACGGACACCTCCTACGAGCAGTACTTC.

This chain connects TRBV24-1 to TRBJ2-7, with TRBD1 as a possible D gene (5 bases). V shed 4 bases and J shed 1 base, with 10 bases lying between them. This CDR3 is 14 amino acids long. CDR1 and CDR2 (germline): KGHDR, SFDVKD. The CDR3 is CATSDPTESYEQYF. The CDR3 DNA follows: TGTGCCACCAGTGACCCGACAGAATCCTACGAGCAGTACTTC.